The 32 T cell receptor beta chains below come from one sample, sequenced in a study of blood T cell repertoires in COVID-19. Assay: immunoSEQ multiplex PCR; the TCRdb copy retains only in-frame clones and omits some. This table holds 95,000 to 150,000 clones, 80% to 90% found once. The source material was peripheral blood. These receptors were collected from a woman aged 45-60 years with active or convalescent COVID-19.

The chain has TRBV29-1 and TRBJ2-7; 9 bases align to TRBD2. V was pared by 4 bases and J by 2 bases, with 6 bases of the junction left unmatched. CDR1 and CDR2 from the germline V gene are SQVTM and ANQGSEA. This CDR3 has 14 amino acids. The CDR3 sequence: CSVATRLAAYEQYF. The CDR3 DNA is TGCAGCGTTGCAACGCGACTAGCGGCCTACGAGCAGTACTTC.

CDR3 protein: CASARDSGSYEQYF. DNA for the CDR3: TGTGCCAGCGCTAGGGACAGCGGATCCTACGAGCAGTACTTC. The chain recombines TRBV18 with TRBJ2-7; 7 nucleotides align to TRBD1. Germline CDR1 and CDR2: KGHSH and LQKENI. V trimming: 8 bases; J trimming: 1 base; junction bases outside the gene matches: 8. The CDR3 has 14 residues.

J is TRBJ2-6 and V is TRBV9; TRBD1 matches at 7 bases. The germline gives CDR1 SGDLS, CDR2 YYNGEE. J was trimmed by 0 bases and V by 4 bases; bases with no gene match: 7. The CDR3 consists of 17 residues. CDR3 in amino acids: CASSPWDSPSGANVLTF. CDR3 in DNA: TGTGCCAGCAGCCCATGGGACAGCCCCTCTGGGGCCAACGTCCTGACTTTC.

Only one count was recorded for this clone. The V gene is TRBV28, the J gene TRBJ2-3; the match to TRBD1 covers 8 bases. The germline gives CDR1 MDHEN, CDR2 SYDVKM. Trimming removed 1 base from V and 0 bases from J; junction bases left unmatched: 9. CDR3 length equals 18 residues. CDR3 sequence: CASSLSRDRPTSTDTQYF. CDR3 bases: TGTGCCAGCAGTTTATCCCGGGACAGGCCTACTAGCACAGATACGCAGTATTTT. Full variable domain (outside the CDR3, taken from reference TRBV28 and TRBJ2-3): DVKVTQSSRYLVKRTGEKVFLECVQDMDHENMFWYRQDPGLGLRLIYFSYDVKMKEKGDIPEGYSVSREKKERFSLILESASTNQTSMYLCASSLSRDRPTSTDTQYFGPGTRLTVL.

V gene TRBV6-5 combines with J gene TRBJ1-3; no reliable D call. The length of the CDR3 is 15 residues. Germline V gives CDR1 MNHEY, CDR2 SVGAGI. V dropped 4 bases and J dropped 3 bases, with 13 bases sitting between them. CDR3 sequence reads: CASSFRSGYGNTIYF. The DNA for the CDR3 is TGTGCCAGCAGTTTCAGATCGGGTTATGGAAACACCATATATTTT.

The chain combines TRBV2 with TRBJ2-1, with a tentative D call TRBD1 (5 bases). Germline CDR1 is SNHLY and CDR2 is FYNNEI. Trimming removed 0 bases at V and 9 bases at J, with 9 bases between. The CDR3 runs 13 residues. The CDR3 reads CASSEAGAFEQFF. The CDR3, as DNA: TGTGCCAGCAGTGAAGCAGGGGCTTTTGAGCAGTTCTTC. Supplemented by reference TRBV2 and TRBJ2-1, the full variable domain reads EPEVTQTPSHQVTQMGQEVILRCVPISNHLYFYWYRQILGQKVEFLVSFYNNEISEKSEIFDDQFSVERPDGSNFTLKIRSTKLEDSAMYFCASSEAGAFEQFFGPGTRLTVL.

The sample holds a few counts of this clone. This chain links TRBV14 with TRBJ2-1; D remains unclear. V gave up 0 bases and J gave up 8 bases, with 14 bases separating them. The CDR3 length is 15 residues. CDR1 is SGHDN and CDR2 is FVKESK in the germline V gene. CDR3 nucleotide sequence: TGTGCCAGCAGCCAAGAGACTCCCCTCTGGGATGAGCAGTTCTTC. Its protein product is CASSQETPLWDEQFF.

V usage is TRBV6-5 and J usage is TRBJ2-3, with TRBD2 matching over 12 bases. Trimming at V came to 6 bases and at J to 4 bases, leaving 5 bases not matched to a gene. The CDR3 is 15 amino acids. In germline, CDR1 is MNHEY, CDR2 SVGAGI. The CDR3 reads CASRETSGRSDTQYF. In DNA, the CDR3 is TGTGCCAGCAGGGAGACTAGCGGGAGATCAGATACGCAGTATTTT.

The chain recombines TRBV11-2 with TRBJ2-3, with D hard to call. The germline gives CDR1 SGHAT, CDR2 FQNNGV. The length of the CDR3 is 14 residues. The germline V and J ends were trimmed by 5 bases and 2 bases, with 11 bases remaining between them. The CDR3 nucleotides are TGTGCCAGCAGCCCACGTATAGTCACAGATACGCAGTATTTT. Amino acid sequence: CASSPRIVTDTQYF.

The chain couples TRBV7-9 to TRBJ2-1; no firm D call. Germline CDR1 and CDR2: SEHNR and FQNEAQ (reference sequence). V lost 1 base and J 7 bases, leaving 5 bases between the germline ends. CDR3 size: 12 residues. CDR3 DNA: TGTGCCAGCAGCTTAGGCAGAAATGAGCAGTTCTTC. This sequence encodes CASSLGRNEQFF.

This clone has a handful of counts. J is TRBJ2-7 and V is TRBV2, with a weak D call TRBD1 (6 bases). With 8 bases removed from V and 5 bases from J, the gap between germline ends came to 16 bases. Per germline, CDR1 SNHLY and CDR2 FYNNEI. This CDR3 is 13 amino acids long. The CDR3 protein is CASRETGTHEQYF. CDR3 bases: TGTGCCAGCCGCGAGACAGGTACCCACGAGCAGTACTTC.

V and J are TRBV19 and TRBJ1-5; perhaps TRBD1 as D (6 bases). CDR3 length equals 15 residues. The germline V gene encodes CDR1 LNHDA and CDR2 SQIVND (reference sequence). The germline V and J ends were trimmed by 6 bases and 5 bases, with 17 bases remaining between them. CDR3 nucleotides: TGTGCCAGTAGCGGTGGTAGGGGGAGTTATCAGCCCCAGCATTTT. Protein product: CASSGGRGSYQPQHF.

V usage is TRBV13 and J usage is TRBJ1-5, with D possibly being TRBD1 (6 bases). Per the germline V gene, CDR1 is PRHDT and CDR2 is FYEKMQ (reference sequence). The CDR3 length is 16 residues. V lost 0 bases and J 7 bases, leaving 16 bases between the germline ends. CDR3 DNA: TGTGCCAGCAGCTTAGGAATTGGGGGGGCAGGGCAGCCCCAGCATTTT. The encoded protein is CASSLGIGGAGQPQHF.

This chain uses TRBV10-3 with TRBJ2-7; TRBD1 matches at 7 bases. Unmatched junction bases numbered 3, after V lost 5 bases and J lost 5 bases. This CDR3 region has 12 residues. CDR1 ENHRY and CDR2 SYGVKD come from the germline V gene. CDR3 sequence: CAISLQGNEQYF. The CDR3 nucleotides read TGTGCCATCAGTTTACAGGGGAACGAGCAGTACTTC.

CDR3 sequence reads: CATSDLREGRLNEQFF. CDR3 sequence (DNA): TGTGCCACCAGTGATTTAAGAGAGGGTCGGCTCAATGAGCAGTTCTTC. V usage is TRBV24-1 and J usage is TRBJ2-1; the D gene is possibly TRBD2 (5 bases). Germline loops: CDR1 KGHDR, CDR2 SFDVKD. The CDR3 is 16 residues long. V was clipped by 1 base and J by 6 bases, with 15 bases between them.

J is TRBJ2-7 and V is TRBV28; TRBD2 aligns across 10 bases. The germline V gene encodes CDR1 MDHEN and CDR2 SYDVKM. The CDR3 consists of 14 residues. V was clipped by 7 bases and J by 4 bases; unmatched bases: 7. The CDR3 DNA reads TGTGCCAGCACTCGACCGGGACTAGCGTACGAGCAGTACTTC. Its translation is CASTRPGLAYEQYF.

The V and J genes are TRBV25-1 and TRBJ2-7; 9 bases fit TRBD1. The V gene end was trimmed by 3 bases and the J gene end by 4 bases; junction bases not matched to a gene: 10. The CDR3 covers 16 residues. The germline V gene encodes CDR1 MGHDK and CDR2 SYGVNS. The CDR3 spells CASSDTGTGSIYEQYF. The CDR3 DNA reads TGTGCCAGCAGTGATACCGGGACAGGGTCTATTTACGAGCAGTACTTC.

The rearrangement joins TRBV15 to TRBJ2-3; D call uncertain. Trimming removed 0 bases from V and 0 bases from J, with 10 bases in between. From germline, CDR1 is LNHNV and CDR2 YYDKDF (reference sequence). This CDR3 has 16 amino acids. The CDR3 region has the DNA TGTGCCACCAGCAGAGATATCGGTACTAGCACAGATACGCAGTATTTT. Translating it yields CATSRDIGTSTDTQYF.

This clone was observed a handful of times. This rearrangement joins TRBV27 to TRBJ1-6, with unresolved D. In germline, CDR1 is MNHEY, CDR2 SMNVEV (reference sequence). The CDR3 has 16 amino acids. The V and J ends lost 4 bases and 8 bases respectively, with 18 bases between them. The CDR3 DNA reads as TGTGCCAGCAGTTCAAATTTCGGAGCGAGGGATTCACCCCTCCACTTT. Translated, it gives CASSSNFGARDSPLHF.

The chain uses TRBV7-2 and TRBJ2-3; no clear D. The ends were cut back, 5 bases at V and 2 bases at J, with 14 bases in the middle. CDR1 and CDR2 (germline): SGHTA, FQGNSA. The CDR3 runs to 15 residues. The CDR3: CASSLRGLYTDTQYF. The CDR3 nucleotides are TGTGCCAGCAGCCTGAGAGGATTGTACACAGATACGCAGTATTTT. Using reference TRBV7-2 and TRBJ2-3 for the parts outside the CDR3, the full variable domain is GAGVSQSPSNKVTEKGKDVELRCDPISGHTALYWYRQSLGQGLEFLIYFQGNSAPDKSGLPSDRFSAERTGGSVSTLTIQRTQQEDSAVYLCASSLRGLYTDTQYFGPGTRLTVL.

The rearrangement links TRBV15 to TRBJ2-2; TRBD2 might be the D (6 bases). The CDR3 consists of 13 residues. With 11 bases removed from V and 0 bases from J, the gap between germline ends came to 10 bases. CDR1 is LNHNV, CDR2 YYDKDF, per germline (reference sequence). The CDR3 sequence is CASWDSNTGELFF. The CDR3 nucleotides are TGTGCCTCATGGGACTCGAACACCGGGGAGCTGTTTTTT.

The rearrangement joins TRBV10-3 to TRBJ1-1; 9 bases match TRBD1. The CDR3 contains 13 residues. V lost 10 bases, J lost 0 bases, and 3 bases stayed unmatched. Germline assignment: CDR1 ENHRY and CDR2 SYGVKD. The CDR3 DNA is TGTGCCACACAGGGGGCTATGAACACTGAAGCTTTCTTT. This translates into CATQGAMNTEAFF.

V gene TRBV6-2 or TRBV6-3 combines with J gene TRBJ1-1; a possible D gene is TRBD1 (6 bases). Trimming took 4 bases from V and 4 from J, leaving 13 bases between them. Germline V lookup: CDR1 MNHEY, CDR2 SVGEGT. This CDR3 spans 14 amino acids. The CDR3 DNA is TGTGCCAGCAGTTCCCTAGGGGGGGGCACTGAAGCTTTCTTT. Its protein product is CASSSLGGGTEAFF.

The chain combines TRBV10-1 with TRBJ2-5; 9 bases fit TRBD1. Trimming took 2 bases from V and 2 from J; bases not matched to a gene: 9. This CDR3 has 17 residues. The germline V gene encodes CDR1 WNHNN and CDR2 SYGVQD (reference sequence). CDR3 nucleotide sequence: TGCGCCAGCAGTGAGCCGAAGGGACAGGGATGTCAAGAGACCCAGTACTTC. Protein product: CASSEPKGQGCQETQYF.

V is TRBV24-1 and J is TRBJ2-5, with D possibly TRBD2 on 6 matching bases. Deletions cut 3 bases from V and 3 bases from J, with 16 bases between. Germline loops: CDR1 KGHDR, CDR2 SFDVKD. The CDR3 has 16 amino acids. CDR3 loop: CATSDRGTGREETQYF. CDR3 DNA sequence: TGTGCCACCAGTGATCGCGGGACCGGCAGGGAAGAGACCCAGTACTTC.

The chain employs TRBV5-4 and TRBJ2-7, with TRBD1 as a possible D gene (6 bases). Germline assignment: CDR1 SGHNT and CDR2 YYREEE (reference sequence). V lost 4 bases and J lost 5, with 19 bases in between. This CDR3 has 15 amino acids. The CDR3 DNA reads TGTGCCAGCAGCACCCCGACAGGAAACGGGGACGAGCAGTACTTC. Translation: CASSTPTGNGDEQYF.

This clone was observed a few times. The chain has TRBV7-8 and TRBJ1-3; a possible D gene is TRBD1 (6 bases). V lost 3 bases and J lost 0, with 21 bases in between. From germline, CDR1 is SGHVS and CDR2 FQNEAQ. CDR3 size: 19 residues. The CDR3 region has the DNA TGTGCCAGCAGCTTGAGGGGAGGGGGAGGCAAGGTCTCTGGAAACACCATATATTTT. Protein sequence: CASSLRGGGGKVSGNTIYF.

V is TRBV29-1 and J is TRBJ2-4; D remains unclear. Germline V CDR1 and CDR2: SQVTM, ANQGSEA. Trimming took off 7 bases at V and 0 bases at J, with 10 bases between the two ends. The CDR3 is 13 amino acids. The CDR3 DNA is TGCAGCGCCCTCGTGTTAGCCAAAAACATTCAGTACTTC. Its translation is CSALVLAKNIQYF.

This clone appeared once. The rearrangement links TRBV10-3 to TRBJ2-5; TRBD1 matches at 11 bases. The CDR3 extends over 15 amino acids. Trimming at V came to 4 bases and at J to 2 bases, leaving 3 bases not matched to a gene. Germline assignment: CDR1 ENHRY and CDR2 SYGVKD. The CDR3, as DNA: TGTGCCATCAGTGGTGGGGACAGGGGGCAAGAGACCCAGTACTTC. Amino acids: CAISGGDRGQETQYF.

V is TRBV28 and J is TRBJ2-7; TRBD2 matches 8 bases. Trimming at V came to 3 bases and at J to 5 bases, leaving 9 bases not matched to a gene. Germline CDR1 MDHEN, CDR2 SYDVKM. CDR3 size: 15 residues. The CDR3: CASSFPGPGLDEQYF. The CDR3 DNA is TGTGCCAGCAGTTTCCCGGGACCGGGACTAGACGAGCAGTACTTC.

The gene calls are TRBV7-9 and TRBJ1-2, with D perhaps TRBD1 (5 bases). Deletions cut 5 bases from V and 4 bases from J, with 23 bases between. The CDR3 loop spans 17 amino acids. Germline values: CDR1 SEHNR, CDR2 FQNEAQ (reference sequence). CDR3 residues: CASSRVDNRFPFYGYTF. The CDR3 DNA follows: TGTGCCAGCAGCCGAGTCGACAACAGGTTCCCGTTCTATGGCTACACCTTC.

This sequence joins TRBV13 and TRBJ1-6; D might be TRBD1 (6 bases). The CDR3 has 14 amino acids. The V gene's germline CDR1 is PRHDT and CDR2 FYEKMQ (reference sequence). Trimming removed 6 bases at V and 5 bases at J, with 11 bases between. CDR3 sequence: CASRTGHNNSPLHF. CDR3 DNA: TGTGCCAGCAGAACGGGACATAATAATTCACCCCTCCACTTT. Based on the CDR3 plus reference TRBV13 and TRBJ1-6, the full variable domain is AAGVIQSPRHLIKEKRETATLKCYPIPRHDTVYWYQQGPGQDPQFLISFYEKMQSDKGSIPDRFSAQQFSDYHSELNMSSLELGDSALYFCASRTGHNNSPLHFGNGTRLTVT.